A single sample is the source of the 29 T cell receptor beta chains below, sequenced in a study of blood T cell repertoires in COVID-19. TCRdb's copy holds only in-frame clones and misses some; the assay was immunoSEQ multiplex PCR. The table includes roughly 120,000 clones, about nine tenths detected once. The sequencing input was peripheral blood. The receptors here all came from a woman aged 45-59 years with acute or convalescent COVID-19.

This clone was picked up a small number of times. The chain couples TRBV28 to TRBJ1-3; D not resolved. Per the germline V gene, CDR1 is MDHEN and CDR2 is SYDVKM. V lost 8 bases and J 4 bases, leaving 21 bases between the germline ends. The CDR3 has 16 amino acids. The CDR3 nucleotides read TGTGCCAGCGCCTTAAGGATGGGCGGGAGGGGAAACACCATATATTTT. Translating it yields CASALRMGGRGNTIYF. Combining the CDR3 with reference TRBV28 and TRBJ1-3 gives the whole variable domain DVKVTQSSRYLVKRTGEKVFLECVQDMDHENMFWYRQDPGLGLRLIYFSYDVKMKEKGDIPEGYSVSREKKERFSLILESASTNQTSMYLCASALRMGGRGNTIYFGEGSWLTVV.

V usage is TRBV7-8 and J usage is TRBJ2-5; 7 positions agree with TRBD1. This CDR3 is built from 14 residues. Losses at the gene ends were 5 bases for V and 2 bases for J; bases not matched to a gene: 5. From germline, CDR1 is SGHVS and CDR2 FQNEAQ. The CDR3 is CASSGWDSQETQYF. In DNA form, the CDR3 reads TGTGCCAGCAGCGGATGGGACAGTCAAGAGACCCAGTACTTC.

J is TRBJ1-3 and V is TRBV11-2; D is undetermined. The V end was cut by 8 bases, the J end by 13 bases, with 27 bases between. The CDR3 has 15 amino acids. Looked up from germline, CDR1 is SGHAT and CDR2 is FQNNGV. CDR3: CASRRVRSLGAGIYF. In nucleotides, the CDR3 is TGTGCCAGCCGCAGAGTACGGTCCCTTGGAGCGGGAATATATTTT.

The chain links TRBV7-9 to TRBJ2-3, with a tentative D call TRBD2 (6 bases). V dropped 5 bases and J dropped 2 bases, with 14 bases sitting between them. The CDR3 length is 15 residues. Germline V gives CDR1 SEHNR, CDR2 FQNEAQ (reference sequence). DNA for the CDR3: TGTGCCAGCAGCAACCGGGACTTTCTCACAGATACGCAGTATTTT. This codes for CASSNRDFLTDTQYF.

The gene calls are TRBV28 and TRBJ2-1; 7 positions match TRBD1. Losses at the gene ends were 5 bases for V and 0 bases for J; bases not matched to a gene: 7. CDR3 length: 16 residues. Germline V gene data show CDR1 as MDHEN and CDR2 as SYDVKM. The CDR3 loop is CASSAQGWGSYNEQFF. The CDR3 nucleotides are TGTGCCAGCAGTGCACAGGGGTGGGGCTCCTACAATGAGCAGTTCTTC.

The chain links TRBV30 to TRBJ2-7; no firm D call. Germline CDR1 GTSNPN, CDR2 SVGIG (reference sequence). The V gene lost 7 bases and the J gene lost 3 bases, with 10 bases spanning the gap. This CDR3 has 11 amino acids. The CDR3 DNA is TGTGCCTTCTCCCTCCTCTACGAGCAGTACTTC. Protein product: CAFSLLYEQYF.

The V call is TRBV11-2, the J call TRBJ1-6; 8 nucleotides align to TRBD1. V was pared by 5 bases and J by 7 bases, with 4 bases of the junction left unmatched. This CDR3 contains 14 residues. From germline, CDR1 is SGHAT and CDR2 FQNNGV. Here the CDR3 reads CASSRTGWNSPLHF. In DNA form, the CDR3 reads TGTGCCAGCAGCCGGACAGGGTGGAATTCACCCCTCCACTTT.

This chain uses TRBV5-4 with TRBJ1-1; 7 bases align to TRBD1. The germline V gene encodes CDR1 SGHNT and CDR2 YYREEE (reference sequence). V trimming: 3 bases; J trimming: 2 bases; junction bases outside the gene matches: 4. The CDR3 loop spans 14 amino acids. In DNA form, the CDR3 reads TGTGCCAGCAGCTCGGGACAGTTAAACACTGAAGCTTTCTTT. Translated, it gives CASSSGQLNTEAFF. The variable domain in full, with the rest retrieved from reference TRBV5-4 and TRBJ1-1, is ETGVTQSPTHLIKTRGQQVTLRCSSQSGHNTVSWYQQALGQGPQFIFQYYREEENGRGNFPPRFSGLQFPNYSSELNVNALELDDSALYLCASSSGQLNTEAFFGQGTRLTVV.

V usage is TRBV6-1 and J usage is TRBJ1-6; 8 positions agree with TRBD1. Losses at the gene ends were 4 bases for V and 9 bases for J; bases not matched to a gene: 14. Germline CDR1 reads MNHNS; CDR2 reads SASEGT. The CDR3 consists of 17 residues. In DNA form, the CDR3 reads TGTGCCAGCAGTGCTGGACAGGGAGGAGAAGCTGGTTCACCCCTCCACTTT. This encodes CASSAGQGGEAGSPLHF.

The J gene is TRBJ1-6, the V gene TRBV30; D call uncertain. The CDR3 runs 17 residues. Germline V lookup: CDR1 GTSNPN, CDR2 SVGIG (reference sequence). V gave up 4 bases and J gave up 7 bases, with 23 bases separating them. The CDR3 loop reads CAWTRRREGVGNSPLHF. The CDR3 nucleotides read TGTGCCTGGACCCGGCGGCGTGAGGGCGTAGGAAATTCACCCCTCCACTTT.

The CDR3 reads CASSLQGPGELFF. CDR3 in DNA: TGTGCCAGCAGCCTGCAGGGTCCCGGGGAGCTGTTTTTT. This chain connects TRBV9 to TRBJ2-2, with D maybe TRBD1 (5 bases). The length of the CDR3 is 13 residues. The V gene lost 4 bases and the J gene lost 6 bases, with 10 bases spanning the gap. Germline-derived CDR1 and CDR2 are SGDLS and YYNGEE.

This clone was counted a single time. The rearrangement links TRBV5-1 to TRBJ1-2, with D unresolved. CDR3 length: 15 amino acids. CDR1 and CDR2 from the germline V gene are SGHRS and YFSETQ. Trimming took off 0 bases at V and 6 bases at J, with 15 bases between the two ends. CDR3 nucleotides: TGCGCCAGCAGCTTGGCCCTGACCCAGGCGAATGGCTACACCTTC. Its translation: CASSLALTQANGYTF.

This clone is a singleton in its sample. This chain links TRBV2 with TRBJ1-5; 7 bases are shared with TRBD1. Germline lookup yields CDR1 SNHLY and CDR2 FYNNEI. The trim removed 4 bases at V and 1 base at J, leaving 4 bases unmatched. The CDR3 consists of 15 residues. CDR3 DNA: TGTGCCAGCAGTGGAGGGACAGACAGCAATCAGCCCCAGCATTTT. This encodes CASSGGTDSNQPQHF. Combining the CDR3 with reference TRBV2 and TRBJ1-5 gives the whole variable domain EPEVTQTPSHQVTQMGQEVILRCVPISNHLYFYWYRQILGQKVEFLVSFYNNEISEKSEIFDDQFSVERPDGSNFTLKIRSTKLEDSAMYFCASSGGTDSNQPQHFGDGTRLSIL.

The CDR3 loop is CASSLTTPNTEAFF. The CDR3 DNA follows: TGTGCCAGCAGCTTAACAACACCGAACACTGAAGCTTTCTTT. The rearrangement joins TRBV7-9 to TRBJ1-1; D is uncertain. The germline CDR1 and CDR2 sequences are SEHNR and FQNEAQ (reference sequence). CDR3 size: 14 residues. V dropped 2 bases and J dropped 1 base, with 8 bases sitting between them.

This clone was found a few times. The chain carries TRBV7-9 and TRBJ2-5, with D possibly matching TRBD1 (5 bases). CDR1 is SEHNR, CDR2 FQNEAQ, per germline (reference sequence). The CDR3 length is 12 residues. V lost 4 bases and J lost 5, with 8 bases in between. The CDR3 coding sequence is TGTGCCAGCAGCTACTCAGGGGAGACCCAGTACTTC. Protein product: CASSYSGETQYF.

The chain uses TRBV6-6 and TRBJ1-1; tentatively, D is TRBD1 (5 bases). Trimming shortened V by 5 bases and J by 1 base, and 14 bases separated the two germline ends. This CDR3 region has 15 residues. From germline, CDR1 is MNHNY and CDR2 SVGAGI (reference sequence). This CDR3 is CASSPRGRENTEAFF. The CDR3 nucleotides read TGTGCCAGCAGTCCCCGAGGCAGGGAGAACACTGAAGCTTTCTTT.

This chain joins TRBV2 and TRBJ2-3; 9 bases are shared with TRBD2. The CDR3 runs 15 residues. Germline lookup yields CDR1 SNHLY and CDR2 FYNNEI. V was pared by 6 bases and J by 0 bases, with 4 bases of the junction left unmatched. Here the CDR3 DNA reads TGTGCCAGCAGACCCACTAGCGGGAGCACAGATACGCAGTATTTT. Residues: CASRPTSGSTDTQYF.

In DNA, the CDR3 is TGTGCCACGCAACAGGTCCTTTATGGCTACACCTTC. Translation gives CATQQVLYGYTF. This chain joins TRBV28 and TRBJ1-2; weak D call: TRBD1 (5 bases). From germline, CDR1 is MDHEN and CDR2 SYDVKM. The CDR3 spans 12 residues. V was shortened by 10 bases and J by 5 bases, with 14 bases between the two germline ends.

The V and J genes are TRBV12-3 or TRBV12-4 and TRBJ1-2, with D possibly TRBD1 on 5 matching bases. Deletions cut 6 bases from V and 5 bases from J, with 13 bases between. CDR3 length: 13 amino acids. CDR3 protein: CASSQDIAYGYTF. CDR3 bases: TGTGCCAGCAGCCAGGACATAGCATATGGCTACACCTTC.

This chain links TRBV27 with TRBJ2-7; 8 nucleotides agree with TRBD1. Germline loops: CDR1 MNHEY, CDR2 SMNVEV (reference sequence). Germline trimming cut 6 bases from V and 3 bases from J; bases unmatched to any gene: 4. The CDR3 sequence is 13 residues long. The CDR3 DNA follows: TGTGCCAGCAGACTAACAGGGGGCTACGAGCAGTACTTC. It yields the protein CASRLTGGYEQYF.

This clone turned up a few times. The chain couples TRBV7-8 to TRBJ2-1, with 12 bases matching TRBD2. The CDR3 is made up of 18 amino acids. V shed 1 base, J shed 0 bases, and the junction held 4 bases outside the gene matches. Germline assignment: CDR1 SGHVS and CDR2 FQNEAQ. The CDR3 DNA reads as TGTGCCAGCAGCTTAGTACTAGCGGGAGGCCCCTCCTACAATGAGCAGTTCTTC. This gives the protein CASSLVLAGGPSYNEQFF.

This chain uses TRBV27 with TRBJ2-1, with D unclear. This CDR3 is 13 amino acids long. The germline V gene has CDR1 MNHEY and CDR2 SMNVEV (reference sequence). The ends were cut back, 5 bases at V and 6 bases at J, with 11 bases in the middle. CDR3 region: CASSPFIANEQFF. The CDR3 DNA reads TGTGCCAGCAGTCCTTTCATAGCCAATGAGCAGTTCTTC.

V and J are TRBV6-2 or TRBV6-3 and TRBJ1-5; D is undetermined. V was shortened by 4 bases and J by 0 bases, with 10 bases between the two germline ends. CDR1 is MNHEY, CDR2 SVGEGT, per germline. The CDR3 totals 15 residues. This CDR3 is CASSSPGTSNQPQHF. Here the CDR3 DNA reads TGTGCCAGCAGTTCCCCAGGAACTAGCAATCAGCCCCAGCATTTT.

The chain recombines TRBV4-3 with TRBJ1-6, with a possible D match to TRBD1 (5 bases). The CDR3 extends over 15 amino acids. V lost 3 bases and J lost 13, with 19 bases in between. Germline V gene sequence: CDR1 LGHNA, CDR2 YSLEER. The CDR3 sequence: CASSQGGDASDPLHF. DNA for the CDR3: TGCGCCAGCAGCCAGGGGGGTGATGCATCTGACCCCCTCCACTTT.

The V and J genes are TRBV2 and TRBJ2-6; 9 bases map to TRBD1. Germline V CDR1 and CDR2: SNHLY, FYNNEI. The V and J ends lost 6 bases and 2 bases, in that order; junction bases with no gene match: 8. The CDR3 has 17 residues. CDR3 DNA sequence: TGTGCCAGCAGGGACAGGGGAGGGGATGCTGGGGCCAACGTCCTGACTTTC. This translates into CASRDRGGDAGANVLTF.

Remarks on this clone: Germline and junction disagree at one end, which may indicate a read error. The chain uses TRBV7-9 and TRBJ2-7; 9 positions agree with TRBD2. This CDR3 has 15 residues. CDR1 is SEHNR, CDR2 FQNEAQ, per germline (reference sequence). Written as DNA, the CDR3 is TGTGCCAGCAGCCTAGCTGAACTAGCGGGCGCCGAGCAGTACTTC. Its protein is CASSLAELAGAEQYF.

The chain combines TRBV25-1 with TRBJ2-1; D possibly corresponds to TRBD1 (5 bases). CDR3 size: 15 residues. CDR1 is MGHDK and CDR2 is SYGVNS in the germline V gene. Trimming took off 2 bases at V and 2 bases at J, with 10 bases between the two ends. CDR3 coding DNA: TGTGCCAGCAGTGAACCGACAGTCCCCTACAATGAGCAGTTCTTC. It specifies CASSEPTVPYNEQFF.

This sequence joins TRBV12-5 and TRBJ2-7; unclear D gene. The CDR3 covers 12 residues. V dropped 6 bases and J dropped 1 base, with 7 bases sitting between them. Looked up from germline, CDR1 is LGHNT and CDR2 is FRNRAP. CDR3 loop: CASGHYSYEQYF. The DNA of the CDR3 is TGTGCTAGTGGACACTATTCCTACGAGCAGTACTTC.

The V gene is TRBV28, the J gene TRBJ1-2, with 8 bases lining up with TRBD1. The trim removed 5 bases at V and 1 base at J, leaving 3 bases unmatched. Germline V CDR1 and CDR2: MDHEN, SYDVKM. This CDR3 contains 14 residues. CDR3 DNA sequence: TGTGCCAGCAGTCAGGGGGCAAGTAACTATGGCTACACCTTC. Translating gives CASSQGASNYGYTF.